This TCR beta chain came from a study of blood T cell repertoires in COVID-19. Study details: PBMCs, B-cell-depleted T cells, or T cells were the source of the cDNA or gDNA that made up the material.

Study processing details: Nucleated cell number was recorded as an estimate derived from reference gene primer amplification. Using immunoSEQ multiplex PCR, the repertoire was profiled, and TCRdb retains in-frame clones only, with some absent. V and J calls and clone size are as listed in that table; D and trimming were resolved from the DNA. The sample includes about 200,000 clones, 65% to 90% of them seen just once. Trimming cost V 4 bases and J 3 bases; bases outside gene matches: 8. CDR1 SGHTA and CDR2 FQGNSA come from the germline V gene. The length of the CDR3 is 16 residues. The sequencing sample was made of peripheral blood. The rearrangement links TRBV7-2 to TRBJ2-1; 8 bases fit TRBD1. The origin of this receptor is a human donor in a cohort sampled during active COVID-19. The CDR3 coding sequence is TGTGCCAGCAGCTCCGAAGCAGGGGGCATCTACAATGAGCAGTTCTTC. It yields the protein CASSSEAGGIYNEQFF.